This T cell receptor (beta chain) stems from a study of T cells in Graves' hyperthyroidism and ophthalmopathy. Notes on the study in general: In blood, most of the thyroid clonotypes expanded above 0.001 were also present.

This clonotype was counted a few times. The antigen is not known. Using RNA transcripts as the source, TCR beta CDR3 regions were amplified. HTBI primers were used for first-round RT-PCR of the TCR CDR3. TCRdb itself ran the multiplex PCR reads through MiXCR, one entry per CDR3 protein. The sample records under 400,000 distinct CDR3 sequences, roughly 21% being singletons. The germline V and J ends were trimmed by 6 bases and 1 base, with 19 bases remaining between them. Germline V gene data show CDR1 as DFQATT and CDR2 as SNEGSKA (reference sequence). The CDR3 has 16 amino acids. Material: blood. This clonotype originated in a woman aged 45-65 years with Graves' hyperthyroidism. The chain links TRBV20-1 to TRBJ1-5; possible D gene TRBD1, 6 bases. CDR3 nucleotide sequence: TGCAGTGCCCAGTGGGGGGGGCTGGGGAGCAATCAGCCCCAGCATTTT. Translated: CSAQWGGLGSNQPQHF.